This TCR beta chain was observed in a study of blood T cell repertoires in COVID-19 (TCRdb year 2020). For the study in its entirety: The collaborator samples originated in the United States, Italy and Spain and spanned the acute and convalescent phases of COVID-19. The repertoires were released in a freely available public database intended as a resource for research on the immune response to SARS-CoV-2. Samples came from the ongoing ImmuneRACE study (first 160 participants) plus 1,254 subjects from 6 global collaborators. Where available, HLA class I and class II types were obtained from metadata supplied by the sample provider rather than from assay-based typing. The sample metadata nearly always contained a de-identified subject ID, COVID-19 status, age in years and sex. The prospective study material was composed of cDNA or gDNA derived from T cells, B-cell-depleted T cells, or PBMCs. The dataset comprised deeply sampled blood TCRbeta repertoires from subjects exposed to, actively infected with, or recovered from COVID-19.

The investigation overall reported the following: The amount of clinical and demographic metadata varied by source and participant and was provided uncurated.

The CDR3, from cysteine to phenylalanine, totals 13 residues. Kept here is only the CDR3 DNA, which spans 39 bases and is read in frame from base 1. V lost 5 bases and J lost 7 bases; the stretch between them is 11 bases long. Sequences SEHNR (CDR1) and FQNEAQ (CDR2) are obtained from the germline V gene (reference sequence). This clone has a single count. Its cognate antigen has yet to be identified. The sample holds no much larger clone one base away, and base qualities are not on file. The collaborating institutions used their own protocols to collect whole blood in K2EDTA tubes. For TCRbeta analysis, collaborator samples were shipped as frozen whole blood, as isolated PBMCs, or as DNA extracted from either sample type. TCRbeta CDR3 regions were amplified from genomic DNA by means of the immunoSEQ Assay, a bias-controlled multiplex PCR. On the study's bioinformatics: Within the assay, amplification of reference gene primers was used to estimate how many nucleated cells each sample contained. To quantify the absolute abundance of each unique TCRbeta CDR3 rearrangement, sequence reads were collapsed and filtered. For each sample, productive Simpson clonality was calculated as the square root of Simpson's diversity index over productive rearrangements. Imported from immuneACCESS, the table was reduced by TCRdb to in-frame sequences with V and J called. These copies leave out some clones; in studies compared against another copy, an unresolved V gene accounts for under half, and the cause of the remainder is not known. The V and J calls and clone size were taken over from that table, and D and trimming were inferred from the DNA. This sample comprises approximately 170,000 clones, roughly 86% of them detected only once. The top ten hold roughly 3.3% of the sample.

This TCR came from a man between 70 and 80 years old with acute or convalescent COVID-19. Recombination linked TRBV7-9 to TRBJ1-4; the D gene cannot be named for sure. The sequencing input was peripheral blood. The DNA is TGTGCCAGCAGCCTGGTCTATGGTGAAAAACTGTTTTTT. This sequence encodes CASSLVYGEKLFF. The reference TRBV7-9 and TRBJ1-4 proteins fill in what lies around the CDR3, so the full variable domain reads DTGVSQNPRHKITKRGQNVTFRCDPISEHNRLYWYRQTLGQGPEFLTYFQNEAQLEKSRLLSDRFSAERPKGSFSTLEIQRTEQGDSAMYLCASSLVYGEKLFFGSGTQLSVL.